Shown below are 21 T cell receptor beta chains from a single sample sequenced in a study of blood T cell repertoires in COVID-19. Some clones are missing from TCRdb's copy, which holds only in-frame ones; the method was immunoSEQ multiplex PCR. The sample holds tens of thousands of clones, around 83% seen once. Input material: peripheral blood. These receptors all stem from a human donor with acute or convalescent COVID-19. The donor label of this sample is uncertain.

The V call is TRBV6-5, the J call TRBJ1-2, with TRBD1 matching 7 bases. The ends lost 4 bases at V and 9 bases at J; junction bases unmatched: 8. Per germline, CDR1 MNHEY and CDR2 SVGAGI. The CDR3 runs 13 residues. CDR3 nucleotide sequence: TGTGCCAGCAGTTCATCCGGGACAGTGCGCTACACCTTC. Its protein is CASSSSGTVRYTF.

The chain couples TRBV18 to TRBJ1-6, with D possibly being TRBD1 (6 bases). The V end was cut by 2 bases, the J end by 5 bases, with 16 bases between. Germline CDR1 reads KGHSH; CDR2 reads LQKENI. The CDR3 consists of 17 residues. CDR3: CASSPGGGRMDNSPLHF. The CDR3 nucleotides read TGTGCCAGCTCACCAGGGGGCGGGCGGATGGATAATTCACCCCTCCACTTT. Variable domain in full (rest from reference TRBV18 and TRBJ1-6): NAGVMQNPRHLVRRRGQEARLRCSPMKGHSHVYWYRQLPEEGLKFMVYLQKENIIDESGMPKERFSAEFPKEGPSILRIQQVVRGDSAAYFCASSPGGGRMDNSPLHFGNGTRLTVT.

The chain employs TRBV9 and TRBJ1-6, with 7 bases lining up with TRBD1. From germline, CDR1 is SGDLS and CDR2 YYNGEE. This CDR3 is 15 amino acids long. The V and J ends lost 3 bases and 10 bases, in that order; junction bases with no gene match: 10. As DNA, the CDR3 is TGTGCCAGCAGCGCCACAGGGGATTTTAGATCACCCCTCCACTTT. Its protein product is CASSATGDFRSPLHF.

The CDR3 here is CASSLSGTGGNTEAFF. The CDR3 coding sequence is TGCGCCAGCAGCCTATCCGGGACAGGGGGCAACACTGAAGCTTTCTTT. The chain employs TRBV5-1 and TRBJ1-1; 12 nucleotides match TRBD1. The ends lost 4 bases at V and 2 bases at J; junction bases unmatched: 6. The CDR3 totals 16 residues. Germline values: CDR1 SGHRS, CDR2 YFSETQ. Combining the CDR3 with reference TRBV5-1 and TRBJ1-1 gives the whole variable domain KAGVTQTPRYLIKTRGQQVTLSCSPISGHRSVSWYQQTPGQGLQFLFEYFSETQRNKGNFPGRFSGRQFSNSRSEMNVSTLELGDSALYLCASSLSGTGGNTEAFFGQGTRLTVV.

The CDR3 DNA is TGTGCCAGCAGCTGGGGACTAGCGGGAGTTAAGACCTACGAGCAGTACTTC. Its protein is CASSWGLAGVKTYEQYF. The chain links TRBV5-6 to TRBJ2-7, with 14 bases aligning to TRBD2. This CDR3 is built from 17 residues. The trim removed 3 bases at V and 2 bases at J, leaving 7 bases unmatched. Germline V gene sequence: CDR1 SGHDT, CDR2 YYEEEE.

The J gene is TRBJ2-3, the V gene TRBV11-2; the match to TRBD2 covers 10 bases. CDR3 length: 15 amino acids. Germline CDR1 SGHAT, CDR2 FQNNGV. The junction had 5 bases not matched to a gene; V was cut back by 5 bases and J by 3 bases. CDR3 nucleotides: TGTGCCAGCAGCCTAGCGGGAGTGGTGACAGATACGCAGTATTTT. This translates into CASSLAGVVTDTQYF.

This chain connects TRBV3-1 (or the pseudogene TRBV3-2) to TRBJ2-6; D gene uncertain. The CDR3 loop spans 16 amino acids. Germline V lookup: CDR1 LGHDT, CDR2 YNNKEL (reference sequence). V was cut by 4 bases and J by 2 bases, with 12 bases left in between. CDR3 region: CASSPVDQAGANVLTF. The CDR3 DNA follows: TGTGCCAGCAGCCCCGTCGACCAGGCTGGGGCCAACGTCCTGACTTTC.

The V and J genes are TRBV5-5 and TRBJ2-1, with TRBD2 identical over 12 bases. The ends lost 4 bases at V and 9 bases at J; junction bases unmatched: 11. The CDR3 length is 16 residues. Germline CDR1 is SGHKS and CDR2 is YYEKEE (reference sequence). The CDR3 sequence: CASSRRLAGGPSEQFF. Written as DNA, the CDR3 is TGTGCCAGCAGCCGACGTCTAGCGGGGGGGCCCAGTGAGCAGTTCTTC.

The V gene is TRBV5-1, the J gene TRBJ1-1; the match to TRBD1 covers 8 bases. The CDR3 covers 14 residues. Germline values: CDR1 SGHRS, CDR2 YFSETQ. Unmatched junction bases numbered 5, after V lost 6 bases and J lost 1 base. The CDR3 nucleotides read TGCGCCAGCAAAAGGACAGGGCCGAACACTGAAGCTTTCTTT. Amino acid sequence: CASKRTGPNTEAFF.

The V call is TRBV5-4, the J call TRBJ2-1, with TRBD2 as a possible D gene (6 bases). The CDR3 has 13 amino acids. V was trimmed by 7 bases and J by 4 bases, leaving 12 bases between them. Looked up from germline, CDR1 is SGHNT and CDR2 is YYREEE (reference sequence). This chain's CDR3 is CASGKGTYNEQFF. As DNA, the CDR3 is TGTGCCAGCGGCAAGGGGACTTACAATGAGCAGTTCTTC.

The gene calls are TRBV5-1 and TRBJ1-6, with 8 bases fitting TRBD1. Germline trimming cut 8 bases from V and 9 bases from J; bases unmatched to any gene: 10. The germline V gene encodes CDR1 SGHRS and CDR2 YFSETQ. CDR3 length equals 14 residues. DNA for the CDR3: TGCGCCAGTACGGTCGACAGGGGACCTTCACCCCTCCACTTT. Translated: CASTVDRGPSPLHF.

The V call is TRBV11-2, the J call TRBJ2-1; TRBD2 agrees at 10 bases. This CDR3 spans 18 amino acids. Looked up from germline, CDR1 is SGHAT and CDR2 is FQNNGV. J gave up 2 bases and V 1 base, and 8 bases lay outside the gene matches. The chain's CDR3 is CASSLGSSGRAAYNEQFF. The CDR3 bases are TGTGCCAGCAGCTTAGGTTCAAGCGGGAGGGCCGCCTACAATGAGCAGTTCTTC. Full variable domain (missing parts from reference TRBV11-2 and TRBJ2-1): EAGVAQSPRYKIIEKRQSVAFWCNPISGHATLYWYQQILGQGPKLLIQFQNNGVVDDSQLPKDRFSAERLKGVDSTLKIQPAKLEDSAVYLCASSLGSSGRAAYNEQFFGPGTRLTVL.

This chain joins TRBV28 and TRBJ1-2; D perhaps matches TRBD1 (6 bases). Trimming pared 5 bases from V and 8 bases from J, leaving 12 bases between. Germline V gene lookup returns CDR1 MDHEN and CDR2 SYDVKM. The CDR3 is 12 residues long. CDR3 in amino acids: CASSINRDGYTF. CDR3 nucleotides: TGTGCCAGCAGTATAAACAGGGACGGCTACACCTTC.

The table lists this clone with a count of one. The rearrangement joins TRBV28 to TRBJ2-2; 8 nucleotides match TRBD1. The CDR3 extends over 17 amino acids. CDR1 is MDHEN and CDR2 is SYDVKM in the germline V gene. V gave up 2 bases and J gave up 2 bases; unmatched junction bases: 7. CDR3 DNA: TGTGCCAGCAGTTTACCTCAGGGGGCGGCCAACACCGGGGAGCTGTTTTTT. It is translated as CASSLPQGAANTGELFF.

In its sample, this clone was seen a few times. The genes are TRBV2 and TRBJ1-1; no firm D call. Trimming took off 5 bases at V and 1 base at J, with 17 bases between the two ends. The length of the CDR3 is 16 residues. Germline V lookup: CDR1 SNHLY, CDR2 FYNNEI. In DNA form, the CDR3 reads TGTGCCAGCAGTTCTCTGGGCCGCTCTACGAACACTGAAGCTTTCTTT. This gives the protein CASSSLGRSTNTEAFF.

CDR3 nucleotide sequence: TGTGCCAGCAAGATCAAGGGGGAGTCCAATCAGCCCCAGCATTTT. Its translation: CASKIKGESNQPQHF. This chain links TRBV19 with TRBJ1-5; D possibly corresponds to TRBD1 (6 bases). The CDR3 length is 15 residues. V was clipped by 9 bases and J by 3 bases, with 18 bases between them. Germline values: CDR1 LNHDA, CDR2 SQIVND (reference sequence).

In nucleotides, the CDR3 is TGTGCCAGCAGTTACCGGCCGGGTGAAAAACTGTTTTTT. It yields the protein CASSYRPGEKLFF. V gene TRBV6-5 combines with J gene TRBJ1-4; D gene uncertain. Looked up from germline, CDR1 is MNHEY and CDR2 is SVGAGI. V shed 2 bases and J shed 7 bases, with 8 bases lying between them. The CDR3 covers 13 residues.

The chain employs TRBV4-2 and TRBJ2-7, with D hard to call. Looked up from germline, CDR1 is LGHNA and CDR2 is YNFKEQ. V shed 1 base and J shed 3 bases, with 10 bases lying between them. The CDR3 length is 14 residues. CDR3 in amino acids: CASSQGPQSYEQYF. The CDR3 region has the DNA TGTGCCAGCAGCCAAGGGCCCCAAAGCTACGAGCAGTACTTC.

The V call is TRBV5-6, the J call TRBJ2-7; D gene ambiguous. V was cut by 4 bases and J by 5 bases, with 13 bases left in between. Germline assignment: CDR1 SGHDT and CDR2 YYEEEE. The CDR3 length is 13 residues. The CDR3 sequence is CASSASLRNEQYF. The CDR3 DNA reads TGTGCCAGCAGCGCTTCCTTGCGGAACGAGCAGTACTTC.

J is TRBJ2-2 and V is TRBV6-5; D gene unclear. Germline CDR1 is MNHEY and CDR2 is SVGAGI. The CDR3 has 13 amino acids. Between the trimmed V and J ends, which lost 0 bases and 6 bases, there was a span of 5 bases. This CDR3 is CASSYSSSGELFF. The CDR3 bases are TGTGCCAGCAGTTACTCTAGCTCCGGGGAGCTGTTTTTT.

The CDR3 region has the DNA TGTGCCAGCAGGGAGAGCTCTGGAAACACCATATATTTT. This gives the protein CASRESSGNTIYF. The chain is built from TRBV2 and TRBJ1-3, with D uncertain. The ends were cut back, 6 bases at V and 0 bases at J, with 6 bases in the middle. CDR1 SNHLY and CDR2 FYNNEI come from the germline V gene. The CDR3 covers 13 residues.